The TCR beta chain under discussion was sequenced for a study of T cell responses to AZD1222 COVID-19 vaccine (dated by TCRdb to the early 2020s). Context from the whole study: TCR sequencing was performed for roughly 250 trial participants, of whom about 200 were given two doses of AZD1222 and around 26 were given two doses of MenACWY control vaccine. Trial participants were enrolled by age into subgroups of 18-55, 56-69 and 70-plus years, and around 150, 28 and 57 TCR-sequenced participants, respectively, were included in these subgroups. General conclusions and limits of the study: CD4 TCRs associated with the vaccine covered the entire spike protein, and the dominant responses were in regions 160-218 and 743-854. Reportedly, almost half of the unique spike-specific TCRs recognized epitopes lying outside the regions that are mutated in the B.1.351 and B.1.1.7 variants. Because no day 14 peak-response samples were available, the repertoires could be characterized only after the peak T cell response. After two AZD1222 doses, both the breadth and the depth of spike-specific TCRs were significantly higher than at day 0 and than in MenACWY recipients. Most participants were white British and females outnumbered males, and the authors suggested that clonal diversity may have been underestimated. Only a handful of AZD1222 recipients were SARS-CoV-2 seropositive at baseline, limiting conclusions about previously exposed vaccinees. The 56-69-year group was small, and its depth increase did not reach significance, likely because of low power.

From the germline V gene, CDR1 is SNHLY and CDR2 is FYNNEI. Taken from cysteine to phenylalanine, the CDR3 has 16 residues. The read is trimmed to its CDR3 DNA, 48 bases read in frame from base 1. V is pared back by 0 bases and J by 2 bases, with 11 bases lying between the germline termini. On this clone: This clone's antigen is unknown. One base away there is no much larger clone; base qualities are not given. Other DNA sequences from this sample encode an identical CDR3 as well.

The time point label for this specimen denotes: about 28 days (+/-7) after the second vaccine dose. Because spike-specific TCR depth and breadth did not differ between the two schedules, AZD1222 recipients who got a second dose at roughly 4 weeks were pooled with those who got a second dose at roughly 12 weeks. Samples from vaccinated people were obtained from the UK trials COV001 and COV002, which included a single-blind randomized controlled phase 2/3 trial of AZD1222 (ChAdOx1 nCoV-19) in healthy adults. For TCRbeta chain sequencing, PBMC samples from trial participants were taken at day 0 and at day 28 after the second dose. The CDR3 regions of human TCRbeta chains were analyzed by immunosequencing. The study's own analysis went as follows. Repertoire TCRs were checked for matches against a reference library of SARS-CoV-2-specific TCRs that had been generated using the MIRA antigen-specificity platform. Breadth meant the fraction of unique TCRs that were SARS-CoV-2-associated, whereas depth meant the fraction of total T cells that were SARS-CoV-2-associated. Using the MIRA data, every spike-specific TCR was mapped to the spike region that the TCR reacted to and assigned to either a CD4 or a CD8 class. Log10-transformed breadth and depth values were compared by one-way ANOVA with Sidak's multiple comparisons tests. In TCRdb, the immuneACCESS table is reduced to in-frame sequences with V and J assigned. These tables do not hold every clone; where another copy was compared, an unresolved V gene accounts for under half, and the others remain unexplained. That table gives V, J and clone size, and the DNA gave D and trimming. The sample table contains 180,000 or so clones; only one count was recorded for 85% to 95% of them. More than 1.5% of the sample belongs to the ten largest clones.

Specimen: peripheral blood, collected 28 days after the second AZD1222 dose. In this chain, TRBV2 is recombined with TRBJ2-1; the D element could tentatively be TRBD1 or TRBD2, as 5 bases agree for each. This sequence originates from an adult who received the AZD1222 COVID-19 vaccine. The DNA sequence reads TGTGCCAGCAGTGAAGCCGGGGCAGGTCCCTACAATGAGCAGTTCTTC. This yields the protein CASSEAGAGPYNEQFF.